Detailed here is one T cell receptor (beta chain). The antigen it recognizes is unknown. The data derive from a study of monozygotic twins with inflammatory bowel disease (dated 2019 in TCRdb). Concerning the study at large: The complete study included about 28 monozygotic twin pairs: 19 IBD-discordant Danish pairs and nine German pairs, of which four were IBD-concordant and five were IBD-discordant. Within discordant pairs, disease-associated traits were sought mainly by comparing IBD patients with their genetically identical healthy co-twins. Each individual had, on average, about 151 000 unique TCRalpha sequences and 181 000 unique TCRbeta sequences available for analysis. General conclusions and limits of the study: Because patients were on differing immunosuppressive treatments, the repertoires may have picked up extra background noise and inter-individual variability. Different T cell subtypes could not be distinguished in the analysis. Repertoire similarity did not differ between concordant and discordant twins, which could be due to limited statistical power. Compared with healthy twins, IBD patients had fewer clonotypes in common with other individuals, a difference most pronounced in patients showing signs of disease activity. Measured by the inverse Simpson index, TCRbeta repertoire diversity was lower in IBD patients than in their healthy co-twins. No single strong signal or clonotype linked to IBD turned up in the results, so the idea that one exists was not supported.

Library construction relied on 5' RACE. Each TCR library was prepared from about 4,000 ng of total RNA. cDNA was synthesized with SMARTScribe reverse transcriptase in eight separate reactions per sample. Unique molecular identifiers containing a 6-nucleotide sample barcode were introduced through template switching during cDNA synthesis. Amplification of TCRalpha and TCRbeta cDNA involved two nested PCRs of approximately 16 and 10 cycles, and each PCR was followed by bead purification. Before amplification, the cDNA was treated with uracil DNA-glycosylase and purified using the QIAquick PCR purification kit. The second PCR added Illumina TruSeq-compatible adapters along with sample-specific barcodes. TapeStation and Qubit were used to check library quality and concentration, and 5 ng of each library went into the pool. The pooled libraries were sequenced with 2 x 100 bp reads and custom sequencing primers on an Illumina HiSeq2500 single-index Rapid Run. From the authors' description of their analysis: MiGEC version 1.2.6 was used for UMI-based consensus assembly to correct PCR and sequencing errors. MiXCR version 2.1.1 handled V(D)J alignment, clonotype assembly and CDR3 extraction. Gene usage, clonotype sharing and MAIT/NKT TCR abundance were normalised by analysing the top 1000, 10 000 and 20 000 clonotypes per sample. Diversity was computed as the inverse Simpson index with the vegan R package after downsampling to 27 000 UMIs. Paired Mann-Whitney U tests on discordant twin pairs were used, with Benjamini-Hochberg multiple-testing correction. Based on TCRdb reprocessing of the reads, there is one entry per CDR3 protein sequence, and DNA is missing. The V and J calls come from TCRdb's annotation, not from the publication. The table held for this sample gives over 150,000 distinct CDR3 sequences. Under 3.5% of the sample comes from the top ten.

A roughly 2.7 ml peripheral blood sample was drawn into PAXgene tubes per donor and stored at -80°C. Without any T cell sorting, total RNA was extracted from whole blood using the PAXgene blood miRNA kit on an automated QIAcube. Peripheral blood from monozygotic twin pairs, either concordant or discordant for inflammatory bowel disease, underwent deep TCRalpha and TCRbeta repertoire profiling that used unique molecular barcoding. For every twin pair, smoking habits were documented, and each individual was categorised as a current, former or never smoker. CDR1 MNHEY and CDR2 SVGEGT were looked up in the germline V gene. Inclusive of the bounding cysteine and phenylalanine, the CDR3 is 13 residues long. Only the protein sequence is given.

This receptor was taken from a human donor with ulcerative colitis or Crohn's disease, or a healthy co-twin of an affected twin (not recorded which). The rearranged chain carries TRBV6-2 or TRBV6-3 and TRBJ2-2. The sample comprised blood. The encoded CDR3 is CATRESTTGELFF.